This T cell receptor beta chain came from a study of blood T cell repertoires in COVID-19. Study overall: The United States, Italy and Spain supplied acute and convalescent COVID-19 samples.

A Seattle source enrolled patients during active infection and followed them longitudinally. V shed 10 bases and J shed 5 bases, with 18 bases lying between them. Germline CDR1 reads MNHEY; CDR2 reads SVGAGI. CDR3 length equals 13 residues. TCRdb keeps only in-frame clones here, not all; method: immunoSEQ multiplex PCR. The sample contains approximately 200,000 clones, roughly 80% of which appear only once. Worth noting for this clone: One base away lies a much larger clone, so this may be a sequencing read error.

The rearrangement links TRBV6-5 to TRBJ2-7, with a weak D call TRBD2 (5 bases). The receptor's source is a woman aged 40 to 55 with COVID-19, enrolled during active disease. Sequencing was performed on peripheral blood. CDR3 nucleotide sequence: TGTGCCATTTCAGTGGGAGAATCCCACGAGCAGTACTTC. Protein product: CAISVGESHEQYF.